These T cell receptor beta chains were read from a single sample in a study of blood T cell repertoires in COVID-19. The method was immunoSEQ multiplex PCR; TCRdb's version includes in-frame clones alone and lacks a portion of them. The sample lists approximately 100,000 clones; 85% were seen once. Sequences were obtained from peripheral blood. These receptors all stem from a man older than 75 with acute or convalescent COVID-19. The CDR3 runs from the conserved cysteine through the conserved F or W. A D gene is named only where the DNA matches it firmly. Clone size is shown for a subset of rows, as once, few, many or a class of expanded clone.

>TRBJ1-1|many|14|TRBV5-1|-
CASRGTLLDTEAFF
TGCGCCAGCAGGGGGACACTACTGGACACTGAAGCTTTCTTT
>TRBJ2-1|-|17|TRBV5-1|TRBD1
CASSTDRGFSSYNEQFF
TGCGCCAGCAGCACGGACAGGGGTTTCTCTTCCTACAATGAGCAGTTCTTC
>TRBJ2-1|-|19|TRBV15|TRBD2
CATSSPGLAGGPGLNEQFF
TGTGCCACCAGCAGCCCGGGACTAGCGGGAGGGCCAGGGCTCAATGAGCAGTTCTTC
>TRBJ1-1|-|13|TRBV30|-
CAWRDPGDMIAFF
TGTGCCTGGAGAGACCCGGGAGACATGATTGCTTTCTTT
>TRBJ2-1|-|15|TRBV19|TRBD2
CASSMGTSGRDEQFF
TGTGCCAGTAGTATGGGGACTAGCGGGAGGGATGAGCAGTTCTTC
>TRBJ2-5|-|15|TRBV24-1|-
CATSTPPPGEETQYF
TGTGCCACCAGTACCCCCCCTCCAGGGGAGGAGACCCAGTACTTC
>TRBJ1-5|-|13|TRBV6-6|-
CASTPQGSQPQHF
TGTGCCAGCACCCCCCAGGGAAGTCAGCCCCAGCATTTT
>TRBJ2-4|-|17|TRBV7-3|TRBD2
CASSLSLAGGFGNIQYF
TGTGCCAGCAGCTTAAGTCTAGCGGGAGGTTTCGGAAACATTCAGTACTTC
>TRBJ1-1|-|12|TRBV27|-
CASSLPGSEAFF
TGTGCCAGCAGCCTCCCCGGGAGTGAAGCTTTCTTT
>TRBJ2-2|-|16|TRBV19|TRBD2
CASSITAGGSTGELFF
TGTGCCAGTAGTATAACGGCGGGAGGAAGTACCGGGGAGCTGTTTTTT
>TRBJ2-3|-|14|TRBV7-9|-
CASSPAVSTDTQYF
TGTGCCAGCAGCCCCGCGGTCAGCACAGATACGCAGTATTTT
>TRBJ2-3|-|15|TRBV5-4|TRBD1
CASSLRQGQADTQYF
TGTGCCAGCAGCTTGAGACAGGGGCAGGCAGATACGCAGTATTTT
>TRBJ2-7|-|14|TRBV5-1|-
CASSPSSVSYEQYF
TGCGCCAGCAGTCCTTCTAGCGTTTCCTACGAGCAGTACTTC
>TRBJ2-7|-|15|TRBV7-7|TRBD1
CASSLGLGTANEQYF
TGTGCTAGCAGCTTAGGGTTAGGGACAGCCAACGAGCAGTACTTC
>TRBJ2-7|-|11|TRBV6-1|-
CASSDHYEQYF
TGTGCCAGCAGTGACCACTACGAGCAGTACTTC